This TCR beta chain was captured in a study of T cell responses to AZD1222 COVID-19 vaccine. Study-wide context: Some second doses came at about 4 weeks and others at about 12 weeks; these were pooled.

The germline V and J ends were trimmed by 3 bases and 4 bases, with 16 bases remaining between them. CDR1 is KGHDR, CDR2 SFDVKD, per germline. The CDR3 is 16 amino acids. Method: immunoSEQ multiplex PCR; TCRdb's copy keeps in-frame clones and lacks some. The sample carries 120,000 or so clones, approximately 88% recorded once. Sequenced material: peripheral blood, taken on day 0 of AZD1222 vaccination. The TCR was taken from an adult in good health. The chain carries TRBV24-1 and TRBJ2-3, with D tentatively TRBD2 (5 bases). For the CDR3, the DNA is TGTGCCACCAGTGATCGGGGATCGCTGGGCCCAGATACGCAGTATTTT. It encodes CATSDRGSLGPDTQYF.